The 17 T cell receptor beta chains given below trace back to one sample, sequenced in a study of blood T cell repertoires in COVID-19. Measured with immunoSEQ multiplex PCR; TCRdb has only the in-frame clones, and not every one. The sample contains roughly 240,000 clones, 85% to 90% of which appear only once. The specimen was peripheral blood. Receptors originate from a man between 18 and 29 years old with active or convalescent COVID-19.

V is TRBV11-2 and J is TRBJ1-2; tentatively, D is TRBD1 (5 bases). Trimming took 7 bases from V and 8 from J, leaving 17 bases between them. CDR1 is SGHAT, CDR2 FQNNGV, per germline. The CDR3 totals 13 residues. CDR3 coding DNA: TGTGCCAGCACAGGGTTTATTTTCCGAGGCTACACCTTC. It codes for CASTGFIFRGYTF.

The chain couples TRBV7-9 to TRBJ1-3; D unresolved. The CDR3 contains 12 residues. The germline gives CDR1 SEHNR, CDR2 FQNEAQ (reference sequence). Trimming removed 0 bases at V and 7 bases at J, with 4 bases between. The CDR3 here is CASSLAGNTIYF. CDR3 coding DNA: TGTGCCAGCAGCTTAGCGGGCAACACCATATATTTT.

The V and J genes are TRBV19 and TRBJ2-3; 8 bases align to TRBD2. Germline values: CDR1 LNHDA, CDR2 SQIVND (reference sequence). This CDR3 spans 14 amino acids. Losses at the gene ends were 6 bases for V and 2 bases for J; bases not matched to a gene: 4. Here the CDR3 DNA reads TGTGCCAGTAGAACGGGAGGGGTCACAGATACGCAGTATTTT. Its translation: CASRTGGVTDTQYF.

A remark on this clone: This sample also contains other DNA sequences that code for the same CDR3. The chain uses TRBV11-2 and TRBJ2-1, with a possible D match to TRBD1 (5 bases). Trimming took off 5 bases at V and 5 bases at J, with 10 bases between the two ends. Germline CDR1 SGHAT, CDR2 FQNNGV. This CDR3 comprises 13 residues. CDR3 sequence reads: CASSLGLNNEQFF. In nucleotides, the CDR3 is TGTGCCAGCAGCCTGGGGCTCAACAATGAGCAGTTCTTC.

The chain couples TRBV27 to TRBJ2-1; TRBD1 matches 9 bases. With V trimmed by 5 bases and J by 8 bases, 13 bases remained unmatched. Germline CDR1 MNHEY, CDR2 SMNVEV (reference sequence). This CDR3 contains 16 residues. The CDR3 DNA is TGTGCCAGCAGTCCCTCCGGGGGGACAGGGCGGCATGAGCAGTTCTTC. Amino acid sequence: CASSPSGGTGRHEQFF.

The V call is TRBV11-2, the J call TRBJ1-4; D unclear. The CDR3 is 15 residues long. Germline CDR1 is SGHAT and CDR2 is FQNNGV. Trimming took off 2 bases at V and 3 bases at J, with 10 bases between the two ends. CDR3 protein: CASSLSPLANEKLFF. In nucleotides, the CDR3 is TGTGCCAGCAGCTTATCCCCTCTAGCTAATGAAAAACTGTTTTTT.

CDR3 amino acids: CASSQRDSTETQYF. DNA for the CDR3: TGCGCCAGCAGCCAGCGGGACTCCACAGAGACCCAGTACTTC. J is TRBJ2-5 and V is TRBV4-1; D might be TRBD2 (6 bases). V dropped 3 bases and J dropped 4 bases, with 12 bases sitting between them. Per germline, CDR1 MGHRA and CDR2 YSYEKL. This CDR3 is 14 amino acids long.

The chain is built from TRBV6-5 and TRBJ2-1, with TRBD1 matching 8 bases. This CDR3 contains 14 residues. The ends lost 10 bases at V and 3 bases at J; junction bases unmatched: 8. Germline V gene sequence: CDR1 MNHEY, CDR2 SVGAGI. CDR3 DNA sequence: TGTGCCAACCACCCGGGACAGGTCTACAATGAGCAGTTCTTC. This sequence encodes CANHPGQVYNEQFF.

In this sample, this clone turned up a few times. This chain uses TRBV5-1 with TRBJ1-2; D perhaps matches TRBD1 (6 bases). In germline, CDR1 is SGHRS, CDR2 YFSETQ. V was shortened by 1 base and J by 7 bases, with 11 bases between the two germline ends. This CDR3 spans 13 amino acids. CDR3 protein: CASSLYRDGGYTF. CDR3 in DNA: TGCGCCAGCAGCTTGTACAGGGATGGTGGCTACACCTTC.

The genes are TRBV7-9 and TRBJ2-7; D not certain. Deletions cut 4 bases from V and 6 bases from J, with 13 bases between. The CDR3 is 13 residues long. Germline CDR1 reads SEHNR; CDR2 reads FQNEAQ (reference sequence). For the CDR3, the DNA is TGTGCCAGCAGCTCCGAGTTCAATTCCGAGCAGTACTTC. Translating gives CASSSEFNSEQYF.

The count of this clone is one. This chain links TRBV6-2 or TRBV6-3 with TRBJ1-5; perhaps TRBD1 as D (5 bases). The CDR3 spans 14 residues. Germline assignment: CDR1 MNHEY and CDR2 SVGEGT. The V end lost 6 bases, the J end lost 0 bases, and 9 bases lay between the germline ends. The DNA for the CDR3 is TGTGCCAGCAGCAAAGGGGCTAGCAATCAGCCCCAGCATTTT. Translating it yields CASSKGASNQPQHF.

This chain links TRBV5-6 with TRBJ1-2; D call uncertain. Germline V gene sequence: CDR1 SGHDT, CDR2 YYEEEE. V dropped 1 base and J dropped 4 bases, with 5 bases sitting between them. The CDR3 is made up of 12 amino acids. As DNA, the CDR3 is TGTGCCAGCAGCTTGACAGCCTATGGCTACACCTTC. Protein product: CASSLTAYGYTF.

This clone was found once. The chain is built from TRBV7-3 and TRBJ2-3, with a tentative D call TRBD1 (6 bases). Germline V gene data show CDR1 as SGHTA and CDR2 as FQGTGA. The CDR3 has 14 amino acids. V was shortened by 5 bases and J by 0 bases, with 9 bases between the two germline ends. The CDR3 nucleotides read TGTGCCAGCAGCCTTACAGGGAGCACAGATACGCAGTATTTT. Translating it yields CASSLTGSTDTQYF.

This clone has only a few counts. The V gene is TRBV11-3, the J gene TRBJ2-7, with D unresolved. The V gene's germline CDR1 is SGHNT and CDR2 YENEEA. The CDR3 extends over 15 amino acids. Between the trimmed V and J ends, which lost 5 bases and 1 base, there was a span of 15 bases. CDR3 sequence (DNA): TGTGCCAGCAGCACCCTCGGTGTAGTTTCCTACGAGCAGTACTTC. It codes for CASSTLGVVSYEQYF. Based on the CDR3 plus reference TRBV11-3 and TRBJ2-7, the full variable domain is EAGVVQSPRYKIIEKKQPVAFWCNPISGHNTLYWYLQNLGQGPELLIRYENEEAVDDSQLPKDRFSAERLKGVDSTLKIQPAELGDSAVYLCASSTLGVVSYEQYFGPGTRLTVT.

A single count supports this clone. V and J are TRBV10-3 and TRBJ2-1; D possibly corresponds to TRBD2 (5 bases). The CDR3 sequence is 15 residues long. Trimming took 10 bases from V and 0 from J, leaving 16 bases between them. Germline V gene data show CDR1 as ENHRY and CDR2 as SYGVKD. This chain's CDR3 is CATAAGGSSYNEQFF. Here the CDR3 DNA reads TGTGCCACCGCGGCCGGTGGGAGCTCCTACAATGAGCAGTTCTTC.

The rearrangement joins TRBV10-1 to TRBJ2-3, with 13 bases lining up with TRBD2. The V gene end was trimmed by 3 bases and the J gene end by 2 bases; junction bases not matched to a gene: 8. Germline lookup yields CDR1 WNHNN and CDR2 SYGVQD (reference sequence). The CDR3 is 18 residues long. The CDR3 sequence: CASSETSGGEWATDTQYF. The DNA of the CDR3 is TGCGCCAGCAGTGAAACTAGCGGGGGGGAATGGGCCACAGATACGCAGTATTTT.

The gene calls are TRBV5-4 and TRBJ1-3; no definite D call. Germline-derived CDR1 and CDR2 are SGHNT and YYREEE (reference sequence). CDR3 length: 16 residues. Trimming took off 4 bases at V and 0 bases at J, with 14 bases between the two ends. DNA of the CDR3: TGTGCCAGCAGCCACCCCACAGAAGTCTCTGGAAACACCATATATTTT. Translation gives CASSHPTEVSGNTIYF.